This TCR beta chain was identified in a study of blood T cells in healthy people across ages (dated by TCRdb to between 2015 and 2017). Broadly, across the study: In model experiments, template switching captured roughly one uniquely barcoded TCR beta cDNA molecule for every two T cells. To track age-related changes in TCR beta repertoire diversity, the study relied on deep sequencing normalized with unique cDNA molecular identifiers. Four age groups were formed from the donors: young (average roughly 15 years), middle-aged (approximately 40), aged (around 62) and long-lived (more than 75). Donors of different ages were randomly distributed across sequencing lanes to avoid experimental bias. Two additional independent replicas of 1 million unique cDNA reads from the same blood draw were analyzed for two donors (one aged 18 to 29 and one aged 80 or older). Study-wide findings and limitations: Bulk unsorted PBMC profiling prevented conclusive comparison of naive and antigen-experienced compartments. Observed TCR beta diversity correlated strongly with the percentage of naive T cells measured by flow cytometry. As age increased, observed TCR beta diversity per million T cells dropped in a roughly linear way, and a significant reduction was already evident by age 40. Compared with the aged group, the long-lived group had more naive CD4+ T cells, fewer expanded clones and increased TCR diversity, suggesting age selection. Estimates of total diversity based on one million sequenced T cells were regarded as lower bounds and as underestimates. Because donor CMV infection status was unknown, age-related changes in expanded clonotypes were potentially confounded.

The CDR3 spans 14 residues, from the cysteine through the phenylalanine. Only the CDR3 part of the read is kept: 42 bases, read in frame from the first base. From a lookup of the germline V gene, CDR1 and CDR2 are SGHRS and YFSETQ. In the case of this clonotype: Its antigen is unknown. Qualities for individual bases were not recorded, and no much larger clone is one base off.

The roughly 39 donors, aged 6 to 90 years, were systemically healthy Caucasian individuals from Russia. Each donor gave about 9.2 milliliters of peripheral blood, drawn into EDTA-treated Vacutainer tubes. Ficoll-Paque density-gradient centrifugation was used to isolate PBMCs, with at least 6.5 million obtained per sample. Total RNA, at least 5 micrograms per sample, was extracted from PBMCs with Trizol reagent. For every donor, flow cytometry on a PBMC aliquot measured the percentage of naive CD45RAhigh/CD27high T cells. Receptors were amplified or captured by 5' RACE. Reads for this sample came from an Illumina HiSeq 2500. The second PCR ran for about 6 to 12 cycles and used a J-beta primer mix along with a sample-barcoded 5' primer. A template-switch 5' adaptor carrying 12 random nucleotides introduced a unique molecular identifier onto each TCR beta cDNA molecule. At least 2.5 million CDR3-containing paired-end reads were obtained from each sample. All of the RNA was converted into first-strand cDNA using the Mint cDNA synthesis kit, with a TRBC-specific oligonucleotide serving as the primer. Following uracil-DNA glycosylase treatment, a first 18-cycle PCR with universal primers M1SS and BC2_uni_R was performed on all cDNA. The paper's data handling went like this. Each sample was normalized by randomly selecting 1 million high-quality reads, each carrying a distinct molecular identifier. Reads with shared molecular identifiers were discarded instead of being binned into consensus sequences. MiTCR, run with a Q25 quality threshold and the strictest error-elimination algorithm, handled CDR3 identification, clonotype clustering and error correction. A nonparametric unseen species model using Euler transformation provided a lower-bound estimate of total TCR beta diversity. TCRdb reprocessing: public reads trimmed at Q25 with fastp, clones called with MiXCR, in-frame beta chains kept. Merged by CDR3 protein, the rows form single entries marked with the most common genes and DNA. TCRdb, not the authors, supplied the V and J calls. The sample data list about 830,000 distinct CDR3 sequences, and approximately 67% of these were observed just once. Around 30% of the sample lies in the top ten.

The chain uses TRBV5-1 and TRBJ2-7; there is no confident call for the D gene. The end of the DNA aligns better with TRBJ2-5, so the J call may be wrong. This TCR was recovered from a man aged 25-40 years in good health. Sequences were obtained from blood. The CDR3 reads CASSLSSPQETQYF. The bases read TGCGCCAGCAGCTTGTCTAGTCCTCAGGAGACCCAGTACTTC.